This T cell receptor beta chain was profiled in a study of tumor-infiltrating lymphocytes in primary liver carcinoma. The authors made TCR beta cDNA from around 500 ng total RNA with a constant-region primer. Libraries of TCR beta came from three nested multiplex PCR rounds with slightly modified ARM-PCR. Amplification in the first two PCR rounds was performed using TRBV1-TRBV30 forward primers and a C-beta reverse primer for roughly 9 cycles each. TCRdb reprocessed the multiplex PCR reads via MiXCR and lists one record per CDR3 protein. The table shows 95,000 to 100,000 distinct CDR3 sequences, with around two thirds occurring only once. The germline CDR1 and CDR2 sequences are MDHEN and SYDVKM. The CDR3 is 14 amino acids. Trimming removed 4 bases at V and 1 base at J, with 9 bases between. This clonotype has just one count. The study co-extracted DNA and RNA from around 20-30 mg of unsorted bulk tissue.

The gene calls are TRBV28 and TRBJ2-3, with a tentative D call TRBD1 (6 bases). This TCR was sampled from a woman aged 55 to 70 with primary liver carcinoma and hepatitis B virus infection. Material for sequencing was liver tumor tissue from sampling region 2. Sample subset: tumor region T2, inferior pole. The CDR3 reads CASSCRGGTDTQYF. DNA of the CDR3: TGTGCCAGCAGTTGCAGGGGAGGCACAGATACGCAGTATTTT.